This T cell receptor beta chain was recovered during a study of regulatory T cells in long-lasting Graves disease. In building TCR beta libraries, iRepertoire HTBI primers were used together with Arm-PCR of CDR3 regions. Under the authors' procedure: The identification of 60 or so TRBV and roughly 14 TRBJ segments was made across samples. Each CDR3 protein is one row after TCRdb ran MiXCR on the multiplex PCR reads. The V and J calls, along with clone size, are taken from TCRdb and not from the paper's own processing. The sample contains approximately 560,000 distinct CDR3 sequences, about 16% of which appear only once. Time point denoted: newly diagnosed GD, antithyroid drugs for less than 3 months. Construction of the TCR library relied on RNA isolated from PBMCs. This clonotype was detected once. The same sample was also studied in work on T cells in Graves' hyperthyroidism and ophthalmopathy. From that second work: Absent ophthalmopathy progression within 18 months defined stable Graves' hyperthyroidism. These patients, aged 18 to 65, had recently diagnosed hyperthyroidism lasting under 2 months. Stable hyperthyroidism was separated from ophthalmopathy by a model based on 13 V-J features.

This receptor was identified in a man younger than 35 with Graves disease. The input for sequencing was peripheral blood mononuclear cells (PBMCs), taken at new diagnosis, from a patient treated with antithyroid drugs.

The CDR3 nucleotides are TGTGCCAGCAGACCGCAGGGGGCTTGGAATTCACCCCTCCACTTT. It yields the protein CASRPQGAWNSPLHF. The chain has TRBV12-3 or TRBV12-4 and TRBJ1-6; 8 positions agree with TRBD1. V was clipped by 6 bases and J by 7 bases; unmatched bases: 8. CDR3 length: 15 residues.